This T cell receptor beta chain is from a study of blood T cell repertoires in COVID-19. Study-wide background: Donors in the United States, Italy and Spain gave samples during acute or convalescent COVID-19. T cells, B-cell-depleted T cells, or PBMCs provided the cDNA or gDNA that served as material.

The V and J ends lost 10 bases and 0 bases, in that order; junction bases with no gene match: 15. The length of the CDR3 is 17 residues. Per the study methods: Counts of nucleated cells, estimated from reference gene primer amplification, were obtained. Libraries were prepared by immunoSEQ multiplex PCR; TCRdb keeps only in-frame clonotypes and omits some of them. V, J and clone size derive from that table, while D and trimming were established from the DNA sequence. There are about 50,000 clones in the sample; around 80% occur only once, and approximately 15% lies in the top ten. The chain links TRBV23-1 to TRBJ2-1; 7 bases align to TRBD1. TRBV23-1 counts as an open reading frame of uncertain function. The sample was peripheral blood. This TCR was sampled from a man aged 35-49 years with acute or convalescent COVID-19. For the CDR3, the DNA is TGCGCCACCTCGAAACAGGGGATTCGATACTCCTACAATGAGCAGTTCTTC. This sequence encodes CATSKQGIRYSYNEQFF.